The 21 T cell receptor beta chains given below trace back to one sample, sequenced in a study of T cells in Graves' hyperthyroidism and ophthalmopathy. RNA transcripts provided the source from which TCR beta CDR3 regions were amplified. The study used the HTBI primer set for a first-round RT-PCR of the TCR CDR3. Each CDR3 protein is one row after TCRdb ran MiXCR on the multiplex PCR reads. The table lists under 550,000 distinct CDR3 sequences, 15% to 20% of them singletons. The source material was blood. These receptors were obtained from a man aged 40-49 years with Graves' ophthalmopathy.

As DNA, the CDR3 is TGTGCCAGTTGCCGGTTGGGCGGATCCTACGAGCAGTACTTC. Its protein is CASCRLGGSYEQYF. The V call is TRBV6-1, the J call TRBJ2-7, with no clear D. Germline V gives CDR1 MNHNS, CDR2 SASEGT. Trimming took off 9 bases at V and 1 base at J, with 16 bases between the two ends. This CDR3 contains 14 residues.

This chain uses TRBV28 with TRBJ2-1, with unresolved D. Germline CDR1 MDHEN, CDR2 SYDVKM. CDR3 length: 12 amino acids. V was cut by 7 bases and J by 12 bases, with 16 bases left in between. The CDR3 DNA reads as TGTGCCAGCACAGCGACCCCAGCGCGGCAGTTCTTC. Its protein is CASTATPARQFF.

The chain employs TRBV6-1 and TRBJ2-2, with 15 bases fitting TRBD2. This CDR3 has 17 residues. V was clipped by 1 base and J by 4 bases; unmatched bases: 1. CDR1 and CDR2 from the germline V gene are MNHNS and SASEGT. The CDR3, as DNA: TGTGCCAGCAGTGAAGGGACTAGCGGGGGGGGCACCGGGGAGCTGTTTTTT. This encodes CASSEGTSGGGTGELFF.

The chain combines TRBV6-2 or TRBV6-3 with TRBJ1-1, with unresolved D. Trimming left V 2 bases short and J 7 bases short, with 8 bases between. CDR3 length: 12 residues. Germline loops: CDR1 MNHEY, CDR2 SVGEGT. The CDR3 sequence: CASSYSPIEAFF. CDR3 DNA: TGTGCCAGCAGTTACAGTCCCATTGAAGCTTTCTTT.

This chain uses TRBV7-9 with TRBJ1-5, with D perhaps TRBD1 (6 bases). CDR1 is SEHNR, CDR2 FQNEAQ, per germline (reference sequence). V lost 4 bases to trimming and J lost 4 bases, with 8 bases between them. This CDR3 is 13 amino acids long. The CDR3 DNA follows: TGTGCCAGCAGCTCGGACAGTAATCAGCCCCAGCATTTT. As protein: CASSSDSNQPQHF.

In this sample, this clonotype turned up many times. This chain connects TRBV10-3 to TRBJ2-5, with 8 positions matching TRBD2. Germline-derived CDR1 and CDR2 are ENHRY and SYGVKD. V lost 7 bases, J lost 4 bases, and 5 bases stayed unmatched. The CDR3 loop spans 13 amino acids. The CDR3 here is CAIKSGSLETQYF. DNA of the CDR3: TGTGCCATCAAGAGCGGGAGTTTAGAGACCCAGTACTTC.

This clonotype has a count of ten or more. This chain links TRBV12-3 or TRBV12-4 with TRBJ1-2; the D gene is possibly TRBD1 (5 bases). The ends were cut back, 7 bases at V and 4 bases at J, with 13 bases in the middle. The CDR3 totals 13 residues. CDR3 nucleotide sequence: TGTGCCAGCACCCTACAGGTCCCCTATGGCTACACCTTC. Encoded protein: CASTLQVPYGYTF.

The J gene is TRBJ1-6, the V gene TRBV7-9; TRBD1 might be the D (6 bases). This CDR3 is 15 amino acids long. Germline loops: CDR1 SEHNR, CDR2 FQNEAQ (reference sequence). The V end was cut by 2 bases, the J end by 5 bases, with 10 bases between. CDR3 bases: TGTGCCAGCAGCTTACTGGACAGCGATAATTCACCCCTCCACTTT. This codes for CASSLLDSDNSPLHF.

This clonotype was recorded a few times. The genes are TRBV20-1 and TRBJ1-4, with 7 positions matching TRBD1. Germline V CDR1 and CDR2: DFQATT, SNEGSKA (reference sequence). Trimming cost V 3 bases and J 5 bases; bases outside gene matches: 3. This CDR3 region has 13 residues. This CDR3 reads CSASGGGNEKLFF. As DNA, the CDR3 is TGCAGTGCTAGTGGAGGGGGCAATGAAAAACTGTTTTTT.

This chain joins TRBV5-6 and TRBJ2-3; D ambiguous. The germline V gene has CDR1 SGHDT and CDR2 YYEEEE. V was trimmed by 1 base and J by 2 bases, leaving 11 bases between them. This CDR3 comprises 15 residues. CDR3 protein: CASSLRLSHTDTQYF. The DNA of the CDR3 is TGTGCCAGCAGCTTGCGTCTTAGTCACACAGATACGCAGTATTTT.

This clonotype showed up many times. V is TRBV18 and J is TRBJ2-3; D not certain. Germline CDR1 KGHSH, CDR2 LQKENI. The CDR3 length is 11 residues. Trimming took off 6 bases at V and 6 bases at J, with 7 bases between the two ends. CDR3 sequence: CASSAQDTQYF. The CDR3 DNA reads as TGTGCCAGCTCGGCCCAGGATACGCAGTATTTT.

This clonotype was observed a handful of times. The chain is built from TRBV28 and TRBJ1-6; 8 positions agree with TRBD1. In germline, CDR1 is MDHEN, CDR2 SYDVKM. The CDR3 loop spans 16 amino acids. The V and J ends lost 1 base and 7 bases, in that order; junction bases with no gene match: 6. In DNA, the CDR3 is TGTGCCAGCAGTTTATCAGCCGGGACAGGAAATTCACCCCTCCACTTT. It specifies CASSLSAGTGNSPLHF.

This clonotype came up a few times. CDR3 region: CASRPGLTTGELFF. In DNA, the CDR3 is TGCGCCAGCAGGCCGGGACTGACAACCGGGGAGCTGTTTTTT. The genes are TRBV5-1 and TRBJ2-2, with a possible D match to TRBD2 (6 bases). The germline V and J ends were trimmed by 5 bases and 5 bases, with 13 bases remaining between them. This CDR3 contains 14 residues. Germline V gives CDR1 SGHRS, CDR2 YFSETQ. Together with reference TRBV5-1 and TRBJ2-2, the CDR3 gives the full variable domain: KAGVTQTPRYLIKTRGQQVTLSCSPISGHRSVSWYQQTPGQGLQFLFEYFSETQRNKGNFPGRFSGRQFSNSRSEMNVSTLELGDSALYLCASRPGLTTGELFFGEGSRLTVL.

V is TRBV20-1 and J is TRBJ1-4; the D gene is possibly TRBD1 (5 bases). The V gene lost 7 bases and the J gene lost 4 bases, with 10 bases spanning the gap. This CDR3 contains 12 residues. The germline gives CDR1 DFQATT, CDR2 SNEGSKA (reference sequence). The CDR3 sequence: CSVWQGNEKLFF. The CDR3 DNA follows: TGCAGTGTATGGCAGGGTAATGAAAAACTGTTTTTT.

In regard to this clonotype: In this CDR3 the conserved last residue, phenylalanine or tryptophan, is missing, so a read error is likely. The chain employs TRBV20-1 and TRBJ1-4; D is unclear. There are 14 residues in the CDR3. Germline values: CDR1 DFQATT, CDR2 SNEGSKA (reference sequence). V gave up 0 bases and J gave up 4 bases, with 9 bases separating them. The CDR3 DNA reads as TGCAGTGCTAGAGATCGACGGAGTAATGAAAAACTGTTTCTT. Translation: CSARDRRSNEKLFL.

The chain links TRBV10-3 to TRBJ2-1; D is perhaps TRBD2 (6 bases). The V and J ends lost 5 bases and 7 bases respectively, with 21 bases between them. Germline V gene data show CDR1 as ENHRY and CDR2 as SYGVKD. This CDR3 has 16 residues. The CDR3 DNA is TGTGCCATCAGTTTGGGGGGACGCCTAGCTGTGAATGAGCAGTTCTTC. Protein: CAISLGGRLAVNEQFF.

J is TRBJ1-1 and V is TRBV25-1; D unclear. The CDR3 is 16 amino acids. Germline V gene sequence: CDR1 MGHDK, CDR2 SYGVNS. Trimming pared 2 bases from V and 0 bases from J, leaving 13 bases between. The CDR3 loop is CASSEVMGVMNTEAFF. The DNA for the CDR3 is TGTGCCAGCAGTGAAGTCATGGGAGTCATGAACACTGAAGCTTTCTTT.

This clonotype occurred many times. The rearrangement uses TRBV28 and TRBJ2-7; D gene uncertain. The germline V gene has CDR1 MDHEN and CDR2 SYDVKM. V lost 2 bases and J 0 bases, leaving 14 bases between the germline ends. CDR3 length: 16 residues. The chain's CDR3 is CASSLSTGLSSYEQYF. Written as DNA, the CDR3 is TGTGCCAGCAGTTTAAGTACCGGGTTGAGCTCCTACGAGCAGTACTTC.

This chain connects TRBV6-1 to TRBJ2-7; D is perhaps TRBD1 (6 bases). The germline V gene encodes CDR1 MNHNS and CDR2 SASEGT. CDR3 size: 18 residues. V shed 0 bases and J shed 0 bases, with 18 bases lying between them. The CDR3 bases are TGTGCCAGCAGTGAAGCGCCTCTGGGCAGGGGAAGCTCCTACGAGCAGTACTTC. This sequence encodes CASSEAPLGRGSSYEQYF.

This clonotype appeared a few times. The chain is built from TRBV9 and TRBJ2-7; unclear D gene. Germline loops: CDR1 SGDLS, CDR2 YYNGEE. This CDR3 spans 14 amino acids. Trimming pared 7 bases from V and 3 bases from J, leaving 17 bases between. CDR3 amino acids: CASSSGILNYEQYF. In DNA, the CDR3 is TGTGCCAGCTCTTCAGGAATTCTTAACTACGAGCAGTACTTC.

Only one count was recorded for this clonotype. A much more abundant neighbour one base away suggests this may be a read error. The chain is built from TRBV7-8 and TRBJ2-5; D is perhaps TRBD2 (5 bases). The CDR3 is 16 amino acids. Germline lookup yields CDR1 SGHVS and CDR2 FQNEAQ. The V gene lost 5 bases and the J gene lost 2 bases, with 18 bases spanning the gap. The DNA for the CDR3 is TGTGCCAGCAGCCCGGGGAAAGCTTATCTACAAGAGACCCAGTACTTC. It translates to CASSPGKAYLQETQYF.